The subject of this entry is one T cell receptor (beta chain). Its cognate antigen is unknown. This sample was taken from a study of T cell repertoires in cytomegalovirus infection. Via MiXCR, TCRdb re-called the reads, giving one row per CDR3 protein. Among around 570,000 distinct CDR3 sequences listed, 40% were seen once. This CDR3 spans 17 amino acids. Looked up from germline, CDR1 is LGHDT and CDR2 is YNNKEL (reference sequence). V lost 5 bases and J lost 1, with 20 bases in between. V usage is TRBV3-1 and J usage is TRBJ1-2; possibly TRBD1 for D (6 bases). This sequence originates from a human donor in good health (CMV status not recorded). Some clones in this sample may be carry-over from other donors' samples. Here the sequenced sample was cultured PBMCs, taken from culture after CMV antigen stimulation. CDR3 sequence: CASSSGVGAALNYGYTF. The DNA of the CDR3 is TGTGCCAGCAGCTCAGGGGTAGGGGCGGCCCTTAACTATGGCTACACCTTC.